What follows is one TCR beta chain and its context. Its target is not known. This entry comes from a study of cytomegalovirus exposure and HLA in healthy donors. Study at large: Approximately 190 million T cells yielded 100 million to 130 million unique TCR beta sequences, as an earlier analysis found. The Caucasian-associated ancestry cluster held under 90% of a few hundred genotyped donors. Study conclusions and caveats: The majority of CMV-associated TCR beta chains were reported as apparently HLA-restricted in a later analysis. In a later analysis, TCR beta V- and J-gene trimming was associated with a missense DCLRE1C variant.

The V gene lost 1 base and the J gene lost 0 bases, with 10 bases spanning the gap. This CDR3 has 16 amino acids. The germline gives CDR1 LGHNT, CDR2 FRNRAP. Both 60 Vbeta primers and 13 Jbeta primers went into the PCR. The method was immunoSEQ multiplex PCR; TCRdb's version includes in-frame clones alone and lacks a portion of them. Of hundreds of thousands of clones in the sample, about 80% were seen once. This receptor was taken from a woman in her 40s in good health and CMV-seronegative. Sequenced sample: PBMCs. V is TRBV12-5 and J is TRBJ2-4; no clear D. CDR3 bases: TGTGCTAGTGGTTTGGGAGAGTTACTAGCCAAAAACATTCAGTACTTC. Translating gives CASGLGELLAKNIQYF.